These T cell receptor beta chains were read from a single sample in a study of blood T cell repertoires in COVID-19. Assay used: immunoSEQ multiplex PCR; TCRdb lists only in-frame clones, some missing. The repertoire includes under 250,000 clones, approximately 82% of them detected once, and approximately 2.6% sits in the top ten. The sequenced material came from peripheral blood. The receptors were gathered from a woman between 70 and 85 years old with active or convalescent COVID-19. Both conserved end residues are part of each CDR3. Fields, in order: V gene, J gene, clone size, CDR3 protein. Rows give clone size only sometimes, using once, few, many, or a class for an expanded clone.

>TRBV19|TRBJ1-4|few
CASSDTGFGTNEKLFF
>TRBV18|TRBJ1-2|NA
CASSLGTGYGYTF
>TRBV19|TRBJ1-5|few
CASNPGQGAWQPQHF
>TRBV28|TRBJ2-7|NA
CASIGWGDPTYEQYF
>TRBV5-1|TRBJ1-2|NA
CASNPNAWTEKNGYTF
>TRBV12-3/TRBV12-4|TRBJ1-1|NA
CASSLLELSEAFF
>TRBV7-2|TRBJ1-2|NA
CASSLVTGDYGYTF
>TRBV5-1|TRBJ2-7|NA
CASSPREVSVYEQYF
>TRBV7-9|TRBJ1-1|NA
CASSLLGNTEAFF
>TRBV6-6|TRBJ1-5|NA
CVSGTGRASNQPQHF
>TRBV3-1/TRBV3-2|TRBJ2-5|NA
CASSQPGVTWETQYF
>TRBV7-8|TRBJ2-7|few
CASSSRDRGEQYF
>TRBV5-1|TRBJ2-1|few
CASSLEGLHNEQFF
>TRBV25-1|TRBJ1-4|NA
CASWILGVKRKLFF
>TRBV18|TRBJ1-3|NA
CASSPRTGAYSGNTIYF
>TRBV5-5|TRBJ1-4|NA
CASSLVRTNEKLFF
>TRBV20-1|TRBJ2-1|NA
CSASHSGRGNEQFF
>TRBV19|TRBJ2-3|NA
CASSRDTPRPDTQYF
>TRBV9|TRBJ1-2|NA
CASSVGTGVSGYTF
>TRBV6-6|TRBJ1-5|NA
CATLEQASNQPQHF
>TRBV10-2|TRBJ2-1|NA
CASSLAGGPNEQFF
>TRBV7-2|TRBJ1-5|NA
CASSPSHSRNQPQHF
>TRBV14|TRBJ2-7|few
CASSHSPGGGFSEQYF
>TRBV9|TRBJ2-1|NA
CASSGGSSDKQFF
>TRBV27|TRBJ1-1|NA
CASSLSPGQRGKAFF
>TRBV6-5|TRBJ1-4|few
CASSPGDREKLFF
>TRBV19|TRBJ1-1|NA
CASSLSLNTEAFF
>TRBV19|TRBJ1-5|NA
CASSSTGQGQQPQHF
>TRBV2|TRBJ2-5|NA
CAATGQAKETQYF
>TRBV30|TRBJ1-6|NA
CAWQTVDNSPLHF
>TRBV9|TRBJ1-3|NA
CASSVDTFSGNTIYF
>TRBV6-5|TRBJ2-7|once
CASSQIDRGREQYF
>TRBV15|TRBJ2-3|NA
CATSRSRLSTDTQYF
>TRBV12-3/TRBV12-4|TRBJ2-2|NA
CASSLLDREKLFF
>TRBV19|TRBJ1-2|NA
CASSTEWTAGYGYTF
>TRBV10-3|TRBJ2-7|NA
CAISDSYGLYEQYF